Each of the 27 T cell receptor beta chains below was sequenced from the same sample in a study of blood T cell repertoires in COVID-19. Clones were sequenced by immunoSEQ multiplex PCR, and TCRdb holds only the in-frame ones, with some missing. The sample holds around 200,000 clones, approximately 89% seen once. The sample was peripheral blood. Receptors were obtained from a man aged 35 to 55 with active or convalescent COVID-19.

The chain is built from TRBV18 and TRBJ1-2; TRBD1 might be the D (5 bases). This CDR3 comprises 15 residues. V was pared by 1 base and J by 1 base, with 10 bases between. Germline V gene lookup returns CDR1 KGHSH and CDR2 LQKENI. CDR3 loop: CASSPQGIINYGYTF. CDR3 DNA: TGTGCCAGCTCACCACAGGGGATTATTAACTATGGCTACACCTTC. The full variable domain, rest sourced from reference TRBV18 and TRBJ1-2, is NAGVMQNPRHLVRRRGQEARLRCSPMKGHSHVYWYRQLPEEGLKFMVYLQKENIIDESGMPKERFSAEFPKEGPSILRIQQVVRGDSAAYFCASSPQGIINYGYTFGSGTRLTVV.

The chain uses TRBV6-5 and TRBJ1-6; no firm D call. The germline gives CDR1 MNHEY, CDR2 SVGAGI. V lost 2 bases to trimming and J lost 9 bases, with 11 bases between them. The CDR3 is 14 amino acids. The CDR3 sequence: CASSYGRRVSPLHF. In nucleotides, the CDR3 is TGTGCCAGCAGTTACGGGCGGAGGGTTTCACCCCTCCACTTT.

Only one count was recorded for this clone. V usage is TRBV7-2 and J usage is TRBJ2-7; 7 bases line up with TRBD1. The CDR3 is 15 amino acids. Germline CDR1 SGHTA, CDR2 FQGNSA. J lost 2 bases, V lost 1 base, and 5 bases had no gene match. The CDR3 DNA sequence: TGTGCCAGCAGCTTAGGCCAGGGGGATACCTACGAGCAGTACTTC. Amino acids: CASSLGQGDTYEQYF.

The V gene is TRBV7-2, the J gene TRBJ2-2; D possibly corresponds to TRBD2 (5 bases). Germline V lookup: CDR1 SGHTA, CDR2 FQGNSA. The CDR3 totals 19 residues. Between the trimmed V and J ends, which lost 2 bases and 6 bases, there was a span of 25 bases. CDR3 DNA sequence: TGTGCCAGCAGCTTAATCCCCTCCGGGCTAGATCGAGCGGCCGGGGAGCTGTTTTTT. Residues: CASSLIPSGLDRAAGELFF.

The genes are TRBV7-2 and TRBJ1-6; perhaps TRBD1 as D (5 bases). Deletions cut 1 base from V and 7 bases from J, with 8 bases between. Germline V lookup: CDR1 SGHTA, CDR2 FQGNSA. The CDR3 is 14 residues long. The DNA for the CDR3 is TGTGCCAGCAGCTTAGTGGAGGGGAATTCACCCCTCCACTTT. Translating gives CASSLVEGNSPLHF.

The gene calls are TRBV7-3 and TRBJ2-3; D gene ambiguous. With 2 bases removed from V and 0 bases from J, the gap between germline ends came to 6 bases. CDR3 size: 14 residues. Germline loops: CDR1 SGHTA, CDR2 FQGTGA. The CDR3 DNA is TGTGCCAGCAGCTTAGGGCGTAGCACAGATACGCAGTATTTT. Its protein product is CASSLGRSTDTQYF.

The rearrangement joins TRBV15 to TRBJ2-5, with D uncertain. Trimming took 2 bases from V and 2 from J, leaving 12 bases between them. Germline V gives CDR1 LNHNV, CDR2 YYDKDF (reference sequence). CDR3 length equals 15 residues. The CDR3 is CATSRSAQRQETQYF. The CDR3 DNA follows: TGTGCCACCAGCAGAAGCGCGCAGAGACAAGAGACCCAGTACTTC.

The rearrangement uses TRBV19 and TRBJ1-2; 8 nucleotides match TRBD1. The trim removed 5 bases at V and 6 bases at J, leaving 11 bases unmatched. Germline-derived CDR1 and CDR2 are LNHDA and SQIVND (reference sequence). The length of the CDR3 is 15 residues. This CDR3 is CASSSRTGILHGYTF. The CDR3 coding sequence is TGTGCCAGTAGTTCTCGGACAGGGATCCTTCATGGCTACACCTTC.

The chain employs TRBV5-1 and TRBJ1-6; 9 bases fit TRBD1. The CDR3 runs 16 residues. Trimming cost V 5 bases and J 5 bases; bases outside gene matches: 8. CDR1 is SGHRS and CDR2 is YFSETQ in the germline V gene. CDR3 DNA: TGCGCCAGCAGTCCGACAGGGGGTGGGAATAATTCACCCCTCCACTTT. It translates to CASSPTGGGNNSPLHF.

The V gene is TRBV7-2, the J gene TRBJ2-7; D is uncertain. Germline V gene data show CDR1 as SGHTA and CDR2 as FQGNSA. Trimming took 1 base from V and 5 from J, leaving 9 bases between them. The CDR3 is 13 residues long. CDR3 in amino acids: CASSLELPDEQYF. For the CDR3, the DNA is TGTGCCAGCAGCTTAGAACTCCCGGACGAGCAGTACTTC.

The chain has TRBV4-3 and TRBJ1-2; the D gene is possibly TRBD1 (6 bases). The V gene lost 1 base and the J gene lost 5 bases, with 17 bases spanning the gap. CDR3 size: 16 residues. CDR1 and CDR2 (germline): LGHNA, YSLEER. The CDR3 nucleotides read TGCGCCAGCAGCCAAGTAACCGGGACAACGAGTTATGGCTACACCTTC. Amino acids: CASSQVTGTTSYGYTF.

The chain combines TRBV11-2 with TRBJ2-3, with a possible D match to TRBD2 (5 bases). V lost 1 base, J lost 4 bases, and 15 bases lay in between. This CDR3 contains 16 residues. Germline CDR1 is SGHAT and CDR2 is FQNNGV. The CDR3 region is CASSLGYGEVADTQYF. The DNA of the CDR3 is TGTGCCAGCAGCTTAGGCTACGGGGAAGTCGCAGATACGCAGTATTTT.

As DNA, the CDR3 is TGTGCCTGGACCTCGGAGAGCTCCTATAATTCACCCCTCCACTTT. Protein: CAWTSESSYNSPLHF. V usage is TRBV30 and J usage is TRBJ1-6; D not certain. This CDR3 contains 15 residues. In germline, CDR1 is GTSNPN, CDR2 SVGIG (reference sequence). Trimming took off 4 bases at V and 0 bases at J, with 10 bases between the two ends. The full variable domain, rest sourced from reference TRBV30 and TRBJ1-6, is SQTIHQWPATLVQPVGSPLSLECTVEGTSNPNLYWYRQAAGRGLQLLFYSVGIGQISSEVPQNLSASRPQDRQFILSSKKLLLSDSGFYLCAWTSESSYNSPLHFGNGTRLTVT.

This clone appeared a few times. The CDR3 is CASSPTRQGYGYTF. The CDR3 coding sequence is TGTGCCAGCAGCCCGACGCGACAGGGTTATGGCTACACCTTC. The V and J genes are TRBV3-1 (or the pseudogene TRBV3-2) and TRBJ1-2; 7 bases map to TRBD1. Germline V lookup: CDR1 LGHDT, CDR2 YNNKEL (reference sequence). Trimming took 4 bases from V and 5 from J; bases not matched to a gene: 7. The CDR3 runs 14 residues.

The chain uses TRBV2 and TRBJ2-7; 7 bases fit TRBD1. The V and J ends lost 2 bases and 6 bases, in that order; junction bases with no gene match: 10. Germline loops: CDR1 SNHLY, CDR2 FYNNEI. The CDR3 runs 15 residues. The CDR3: CASSENGQGVGEQYF. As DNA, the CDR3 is TGTGCCAGCAGTGAAAACGGTCAGGGGGTTGGCGAGCAGTACTTC.

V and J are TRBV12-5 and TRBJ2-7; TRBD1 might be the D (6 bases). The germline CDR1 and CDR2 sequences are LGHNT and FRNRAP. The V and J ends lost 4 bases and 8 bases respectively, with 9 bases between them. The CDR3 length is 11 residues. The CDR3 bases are TGTGCTAGTGGTTACAGGGCTCAGCAGTACTTC. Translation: CASGYRAQQYF. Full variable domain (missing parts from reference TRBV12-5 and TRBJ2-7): DARVTQTPRHKVTEMGQEVTMRCQPILGHNTVFWYRQTMMQGLELLAYFRNRAPLDDSGMPKDRFSAEMPDATLATLKIQPSEPRDSAVYFCASGYRAQQYFGPGTRLTVT.

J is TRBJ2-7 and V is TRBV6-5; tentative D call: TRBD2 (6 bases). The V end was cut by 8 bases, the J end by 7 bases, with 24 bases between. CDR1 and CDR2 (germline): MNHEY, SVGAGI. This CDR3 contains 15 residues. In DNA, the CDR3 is TGTGCCAGCCTCCTGCAGCGGACGGGACTTGGGGAGCAGTACTTC. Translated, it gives CASLLQRTGLGEQYF.

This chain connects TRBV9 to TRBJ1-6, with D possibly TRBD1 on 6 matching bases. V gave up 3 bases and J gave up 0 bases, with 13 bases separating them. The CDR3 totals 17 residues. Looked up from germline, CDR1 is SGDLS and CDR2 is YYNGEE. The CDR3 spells CASSASRGSSYNSPLHF. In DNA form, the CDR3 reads TGTGCCAGCAGCGCTTCCAGGGGAAGCTCCTATAATTCACCCCTCCACTTT.

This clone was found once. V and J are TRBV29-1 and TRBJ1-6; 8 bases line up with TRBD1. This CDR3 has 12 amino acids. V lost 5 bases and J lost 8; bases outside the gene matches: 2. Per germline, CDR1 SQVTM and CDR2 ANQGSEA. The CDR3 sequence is CSVSTGDSPLHF. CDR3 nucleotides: TGCAGCGTTTCGACAGGGGATTCACCCCTCCACTTT.

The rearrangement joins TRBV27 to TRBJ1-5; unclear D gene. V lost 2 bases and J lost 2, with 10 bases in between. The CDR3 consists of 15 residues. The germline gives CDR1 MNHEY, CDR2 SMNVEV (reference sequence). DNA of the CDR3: TGTGCCAGCAGTTTAAACCCTACCGGCAATCAGCCCCAGCATTTT. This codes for CASSLNPTGNQPQHF.

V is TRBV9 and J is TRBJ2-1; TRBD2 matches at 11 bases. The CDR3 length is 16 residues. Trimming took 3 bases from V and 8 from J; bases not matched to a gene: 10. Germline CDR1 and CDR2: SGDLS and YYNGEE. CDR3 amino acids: CASSALAGGRVDEQFF. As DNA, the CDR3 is TGTGCCAGCAGCGCCCTAGCGGGGGGCCGGGTCGATGAGCAGTTCTTC.

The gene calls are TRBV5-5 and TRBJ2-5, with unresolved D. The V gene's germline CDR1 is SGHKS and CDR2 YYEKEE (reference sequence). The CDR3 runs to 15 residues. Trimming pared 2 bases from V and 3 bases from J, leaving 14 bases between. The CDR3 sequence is CASSFYGDSKETQYF. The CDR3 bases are TGTGCCAGCAGCTTTTACGGTGACTCGAAAGAGACCCAGTACTTC. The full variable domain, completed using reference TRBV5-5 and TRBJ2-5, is DAGVTQSPTHLIKTRGQQVTLRCSPISGHKSVSWYQQVLGQGPQFIFQYYEKEERGRGNFPDRFSARQFPNYSSELNVNALLLGDSALYLCASSFYGDSKETQYFGPGTRLLVL.

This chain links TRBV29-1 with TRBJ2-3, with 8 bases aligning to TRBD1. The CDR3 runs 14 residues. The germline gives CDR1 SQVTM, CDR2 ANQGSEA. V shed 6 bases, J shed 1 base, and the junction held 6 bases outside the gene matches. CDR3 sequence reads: CSVDGQGGTDTQYF. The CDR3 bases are TGCAGCGTGGACGGACAGGGTGGCACAGATACGCAGTATTTT.

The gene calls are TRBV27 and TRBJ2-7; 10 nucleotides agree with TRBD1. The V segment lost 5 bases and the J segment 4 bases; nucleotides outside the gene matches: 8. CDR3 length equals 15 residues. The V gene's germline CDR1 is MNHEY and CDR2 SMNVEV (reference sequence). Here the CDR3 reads CASSPRDRGAYEQYF. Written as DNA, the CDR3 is TGTGCCAGCAGTCCTCGGGACAGGGGCGCGTACGAGCAGTACTTC.

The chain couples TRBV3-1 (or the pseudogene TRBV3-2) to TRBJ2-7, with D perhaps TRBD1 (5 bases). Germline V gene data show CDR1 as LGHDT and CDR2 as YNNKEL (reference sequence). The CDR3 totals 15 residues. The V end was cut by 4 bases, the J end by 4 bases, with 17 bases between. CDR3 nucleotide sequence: TGTGCCAGCAGCCGCTCTCCCGGCAGGGCGTACGAGCAGTACTTC. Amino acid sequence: CASSRSPGRAYEQYF.

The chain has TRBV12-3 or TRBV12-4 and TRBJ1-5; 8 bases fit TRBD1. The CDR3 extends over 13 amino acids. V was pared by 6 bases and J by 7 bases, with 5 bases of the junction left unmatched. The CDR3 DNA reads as TGTGCCAGCAGCCTGGACAGGGCCCAGCCCCAGCATTTT. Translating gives CASSLDRAQPQHF.

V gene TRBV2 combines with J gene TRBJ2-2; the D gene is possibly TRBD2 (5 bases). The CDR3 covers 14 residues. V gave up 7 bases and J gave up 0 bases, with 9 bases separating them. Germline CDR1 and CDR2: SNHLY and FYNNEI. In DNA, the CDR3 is TGTGCCAGCAAAGAGGACTCGAACACCGGGGAGCTGTTTTTT. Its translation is CASKEDSNTGELFF.